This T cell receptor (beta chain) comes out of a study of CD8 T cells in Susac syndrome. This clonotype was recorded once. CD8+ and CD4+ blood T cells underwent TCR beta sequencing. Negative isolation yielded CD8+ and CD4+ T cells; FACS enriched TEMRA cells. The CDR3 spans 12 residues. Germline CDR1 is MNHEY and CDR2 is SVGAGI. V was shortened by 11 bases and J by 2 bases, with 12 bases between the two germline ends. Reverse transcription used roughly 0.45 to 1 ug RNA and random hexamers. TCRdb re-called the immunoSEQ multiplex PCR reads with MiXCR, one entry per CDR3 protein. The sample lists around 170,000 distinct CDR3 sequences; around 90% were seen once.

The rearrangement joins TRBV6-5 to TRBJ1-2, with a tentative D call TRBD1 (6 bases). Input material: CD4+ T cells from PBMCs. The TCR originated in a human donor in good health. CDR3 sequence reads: CAARDTNYGYTF. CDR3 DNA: TGTGCCGCAAGGGACACCAACTATGGCTACACCTTC.